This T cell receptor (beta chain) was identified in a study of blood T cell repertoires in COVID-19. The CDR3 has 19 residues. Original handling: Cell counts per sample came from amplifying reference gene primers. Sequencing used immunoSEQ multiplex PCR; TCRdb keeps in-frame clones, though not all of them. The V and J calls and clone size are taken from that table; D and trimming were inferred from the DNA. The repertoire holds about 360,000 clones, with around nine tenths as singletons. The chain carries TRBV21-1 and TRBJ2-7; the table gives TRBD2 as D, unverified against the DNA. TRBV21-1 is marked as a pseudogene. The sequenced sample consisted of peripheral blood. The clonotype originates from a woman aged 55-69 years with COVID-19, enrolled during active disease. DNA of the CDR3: TGTGCCAGCAGCAAAAGTATTAGTACTAGCGGGGGCGACCTCTACGAGCAGTACTTC. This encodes CASSKSISTSGGDLYEQYF.